One sample yielded the 27 T cell receptor beta chains listed below, sequenced in a study of blood T cells in healthy people across ages. Through a sample-barcoded 5' primer and a J-beta primer mix, a second PCR was run for roughly 7 to 12 cycles. From the 5' RACE reads, TCRdb called clonotypes with MiXCR, one entry per CDR3 protein. The sample holds 1,500,000 or so distinct CDR3 sequences, 42% seen once. Sequencing was performed on blood. Source of these receptors: a young woman in good health.

The genes are TRBV5-1 and TRBJ2-1, with D perhaps being TRBD1 or TRBD2 (5 bases each). Germline V lookup: CDR1 SGHRS, CDR2 YFSETQ. The V and J ends lost 0 bases and 6 bases respectively, with 10 bases between them. The CDR3 is 14 residues long. The CDR3 spells CASSLVPGSNEQFF. The DNA of the CDR3 is TGCGCCAGCAGCTTGGTACCAGGGAGCAATGAGCAGTTCTTC.

V and J are TRBV29-1 and TRBJ2-5, with 7 bases identical to TRBD2. The CDR3 consists of 13 residues. CDR1 is SQVTM and CDR2 is ANQGSEA in the germline V gene. Unmatched junction bases numbered 8, after V lost 6 bases and J lost 4 bases. CDR3 DNA: TGCAGCGTGCGGACTAGTTTCACAGAGACCCAGTACTTC. The encoded protein is CSVRTSFTETQYF.

V and J are TRBV5-1 and TRBJ1-5; a weak D match, TRBD1 (5 bases). The CDR3 is 14 amino acids. Germline CDR1 reads SGHRS; CDR2 reads YFSETQ. The V gene lost 0 bases and the J gene lost 7 bases, with 11 bases spanning the gap. The CDR3 sequence is CASSLEGTGQPQHF. The CDR3 coding sequence is TGCGCCAGCAGCTTGGAGGGGACTGGGCAGCCCCAGCATTTT.

V is TRBV12-3 or TRBV12-4 and J is TRBJ1-2; perhaps TRBD1 as D (5 bases). The length of the CDR3 is 15 residues. Trimming left V 3 bases short and J 8 bases short, with 19 bases between. The CDR3 DNA is TGTGCCAGCAGTTTTGAAACCGGGACTTTGCGCGGCTACACCTTC. It codes for CASSFETGTLRGYTF.

CDR3 coding DNA: TGTGCCAGCACCGACCGAATAGGAAACACCATATATTTT. This sequence encodes CASTDRIGNTIYF. The rearrangement uses TRBV6-2 or TRBV6-3 and TRBJ1-3; D gene unclear. V shed 7 bases and J shed 4 bases, with 11 bases lying between them. Per the germline V gene, CDR1 is MNHEY and CDR2 is SVGEGT. The length of the CDR3 is 13 residues.

Concerning this clonotype: The junction departs from the called germline gene at one end, perhaps through a read error. This chain joins TRBV11-2 and TRBJ2-3; the D is unclear. Germline CDR1 reads SGHAT; CDR2 reads FQNNGV. The CDR3 is 15 amino acids. The CDR3 sequence is CASSSQNPGTDTQYF. The CDR3 DNA reads TGTGCTAGCAGCTCCCAAAACCCCGGGACAGATACGCAGTATTTT.

Remarks on this clonotype: The missing conserved phenylalanine or tryptophan at the end of this CDR3 makes a read error likely. V and J are TRBV29-1 and TRBJ2-1; D is ambiguous. Trimming left V 7 bases short and J 7 bases short, with 17 bases between. The CDR3 contains 13 residues. Germline CDR1 reads SQVTM; CDR2 reads ANQGSEA. The CDR3 region is CSARTDLGNEQFS. The DNA of the CDR3 is TGCAGCGCCCGGACCGACCTCGGGAATGAGCAGTTCTCC.

This chain joins TRBV29-1 and TRBJ2-5, with D hard to call. Germline CDR1 and CDR2: SQVTM and ANQGSEA. V was trimmed by 4 bases and J by 3 bases, leaving 9 bases between them. This CDR3 region has 12 residues. CDR3: CSVAAREETQYF. The CDR3 DNA reads TGCAGCGTTGCAGCAAGGGAAGAGACCCAGTACTTC. Drawing the rest from reference TRBV29-1 and TRBJ2-5, the complete variable domain is SAVISQKPSRDICQRGTSLTIQCQVDSQVTMMFWYRQQPGQSLTLIATANQGSEATYESGFVIDKFPISRPNLTFSTLTVSNMSPEDSSIYLCSVAAREETQYFGPGTRLLVL.

This clonotype was picked up a small number of times. This chain connects TRBV15 to TRBJ2-3, with a weak D call TRBD1 (5 bases). CDR3 length: 15 residues. In germline, CDR1 is LNHNV, CDR2 YYDKDF (reference sequence). Trimming left V 1 base short and J 3 bases short, with 11 bases between. CDR3 in DNA: TGTGCCACCAGCAGAGTTCAGGGAAGGACAGATACGCAGTATTTT. This sequence encodes CATSRVQGRTDTQYF. Filled out from reference TRBV15 and TRBJ2-3, the complete variable domain reads DAMVIQNPRYQVTQFGKPVTLSCSQTLNHNVMYWYQQKSSQAPKLLFHYYDKDFNNEADTPDNFQSRRPNTSFCFLDIRSPGLGDTAMYLCATSRVQGRTDTQYFGPGTRLTVL.

This clonotype has only a few counts. The chain has TRBV6-1 and TRBJ2-6; 7 bases align to TRBD1. This CDR3 has 18 amino acids. The germline CDR1 and CDR2 sequences are MNHNS and SASEGT. V lost 6 bases to trimming and J lost 0 bases; unmatched junction nucleotides: 11. The DNA for the CDR3 is TGTGCCAGCAGCAACGGACAGGTCCCCTACTCTGGGGCCAACGTCCTGACTTTC. Translated: CASSNGQVPYSGANVLTF.

The rearrangement links TRBV7-8 to TRBJ2-5; no clear D gene. The end of the DNA is better explained by TRBJ2-7, so the J call may be wrong. The CDR3 covers 14 residues. The germline V gene has CDR1 SGHVS and CDR2 FQNEAQ. The DNA of the CDR3 is TGTGCCAGCAGACCTGAGCAAAGAGGCTACGAGCAGTACTTC. This translates into CASRPEQRGYEQYF.

J is TRBJ2-7 and V is TRBV28; D remains unclear. The V end was cut by 6 bases, the J end by 1 base, with 10 bases between. CDR1 is MDHEN, CDR2 SYDVKM, per germline. The CDR3 is 13 amino acids. This CDR3 is CASRSVSSYEQYF. CDR3 bases: TGTGCCAGCAGGTCAGTGTCGTCCTACGAGCAGTACTTC.

Remarks on this clonotype: The junction departs from germline at one end; a sequencing error may be responsible. The V gene is TRBV29-1, the J gene TRBJ2-3; the D is unclear. Germline loops: CDR1 SQVTM, CDR2 ANQGSEA. The CDR3 is 11 residues long. CDR3 bases: TGCAGCGTTGATGTTACAGATACGCGGTATTTT. Its translation is CSVDVTDTRYF.

Points on this clonotype: A much larger clone differs by one base, so this may be a read error. The chain joins TRBV4-3 to TRBJ2-3; TRBD1 aligns across 7 bases. The CDR3 totals 14 residues. Germline assignment: CDR1 LGHNA and CDR2 YSLEER. In DNA, the CDR3 is TGCGACAGCAGCCAGGAACAGGGGACAGATACGCAGTATTTT. Amino acids: CDSSQEQGTDTQYF.

In the case of this clonotype: Being one base from a much bigger clone, this may be a read error. The V call is TRBV29-1, the J call TRBJ2-5; no clear D. The DNA end is more similar to TRBJ2-7, so the J call may be wrong. The germline V gene encodes CDR1 SQVTM and CDR2 ANQGSEA. The CDR3 loop spans 11 amino acids. The CDR3 DNA reads as TGCAGCGTATTGGACGACTACGAGCAGTACTTC. This translates into CSVLDDYEQYF.

V is TRBV10-2 and J is TRBJ2-3; TRBD2 matches at 8 bases. Germline-derived CDR1 and CDR2 are WSHSY and SAAADI. The CDR3 is 11 amino acids. Losses at the gene ends were 3 bases for V and 11 bases for J; bases not matched to a gene: 1. The DNA of the CDR3 is TGCGCCAGCAGTGATGCGGGGGGGCAGTATTTT. Amino acids: CASSDAGGQYF.

The J gene is TRBJ2-3, the V gene TRBV29-1; D ambiguous. Germline loops: CDR1 SQVTM, CDR2 ANQGSEA. V was trimmed by 4 bases and J by 0 bases, leaving 11 bases between them. The CDR3 is 14 amino acids. CDR3 DNA sequence: TGCAGCGTTGCCGCGCGGCTTAGCACAGATACGCAGTATTTT. Its translation is CSVAARLSTDTQYF.

The chain uses TRBV27 and TRBJ2-1, with 9 bases that match TRBD1. CDR1 MNHEY and CDR2 SMNVEV come from the germline V gene (reference sequence). V shed 7 bases, J shed 5 bases, and the junction held 6 bases outside the gene matches. The CDR3 length is 14 residues. In DNA form, the CDR3 reads TGTGCCAGCACGGACAGGGGTCCAAACAATGAGCAGTTCTTC. It codes for CASTDRGPNNEQFF.

This sequence joins TRBV6-2 or TRBV6-3 and TRBJ1-1; 10 nucleotides agree with TRBD1. After removal of 2 bases from V and 4 bases from J, the junction contained 4 bases not matched to a gene. The CDR3 runs 15 residues. Germline CDR1 reads MNHEY; CDR2 reads SVGEGT. The CDR3 protein is CASSYLGQGGTEAFF. The CDR3 nucleotides read TGTGCCAGCAGTTACCTCGGACAGGGGGGCACTGAAGCTTTCTTT.

This clonotype appeared a few times. The V call is TRBV6-1, the J call TRBJ2-4, with D perhaps being TRBD1 or TRBD2 (6 bases each). CDR1 and CDR2 (germline): MNHNS, SASEGT. The ends were cut back, 4 bases at V and 13 bases at J, with 26 bases in the middle. CDR3 length: 16 residues. The CDR3 region is CASSAKWGSGAEEQYF. The CDR3, as DNA: TGTGCCAGCAGTGCGAAATGGGGGTCGGGGGCTGAAGAGCAGTACTTC.

The table lists this clonotype with a few counts. CDR3 nucleotides: TGCAGTGCTAGCAAGGACAGGTCCTACGAGCAGTACTTC. Residues: CSASKDRSYEQYF. This chain uses TRBV20-1 with TRBJ2-7; 7 nucleotides match TRBD1. J gave up 1 base and V 3 bases, and 3 bases lay outside the gene matches. Germline V CDR1 and CDR2: DFQATT, SNEGSKA (reference sequence). The CDR3 runs to 13 residues.

The rearrangement links TRBV29-1 to TRBJ2-7; D call uncertain. The germline V gene has CDR1 SQVTM and CDR2 ANQGSEA. This CDR3 has 13 residues. V was cut by 7 bases and J by 7 bases, with 20 bases left in between. The CDR3 protein is CSADITIYNEQYF. The CDR3 DNA reads as TGCAGCGCCGACATAACCATTTACAATGAGCAGTACTTC.

This clonotype was found once. V gene TRBV11-1 combines with J gene TRBJ2-1; TRBD2 might be the D (5 bases). Trimming removed 5 bases at V and 6 bases at J, with 14 bases between. The CDR3 sequence is 14 residues long. Germline assignment: CDR1 SGHAT and CDR2 FQDESV (reference sequence). CDR3 sequence reads: CASSPERTPNEQFF. CDR3 sequence (DNA): TGTGCCAGCAGCCCGGAGCGGACGCCCAATGAGCAGTTCTTC.

The rearrangement joins TRBV18 to TRBJ1-1; 7 nucleotides align to TRBD1. The CDR3 runs to 13 residues. V gave up 2 bases and J gave up 5 bases; unmatched junction bases: 2. The germline CDR1 and CDR2 sequences are KGHSH and LQKENI. The CDR3 protein is CASSPDRETEAFF. DNA for the CDR3: TGTGCCAGCTCACCAGACAGGGAGACTGAAGCTTTCTTT.

V is TRBV12-3 or TRBV12-4 and J is TRBJ2-7; possible D gene TRBD1, 5 bases. Deletions cut 6 bases from V and 3 bases from J, with 15 bases between. The CDR3 covers 14 residues. The CDR3 DNA reads TGTGCCAGCAGCTCCCCCCGACAGCACTACGAGCAGTACTTC. As protein: CASSSPRQHYEQYF.

The genes are TRBV3-1 and TRBJ2-7; D is possibly TRBD1 (6 bases). The CDR3 loop spans 18 amino acids. CDR1 is LGHDT, CDR2 YNNKEL, per germline (reference sequence). The V end lost 0 bases, the J end lost 5 bases, and 23 bases lay between the germline ends. The CDR3 is CASSQERWGLTGLNEQYF. Written as DNA, the CDR3 is TGTGCCAGCAGCCAAGAACGCTGGGGTCTAACAGGGTTGAACGAGCAGTACTTC.

This chain links TRBV5-1 with TRBJ2-5; D possibly uses TRBD1 or TRBD2 (6 bases each). Germline assignment: CDR1 SGHRS and CDR2 YFSETQ. Deletions cut 4 bases from V and 11 bases from J, with 24 bases between. There are 15 residues in the CDR3. The chain's CDR3 is CASSPLPGALEEQYF. The CDR3 region has the DNA TGCGCCAGCAGCCCTCTGCCGGGGGCGTTGGAAGAGCAGTACTTC.